This is a list of T cell receptor beta chains from one sample in a study of blood T cell repertoires in COVID-19. TCRdb's copy holds only in-frame clones and misses some; the assay was immunoSEQ multiplex PCR. The sample contains around 300,000 clones, 88% of which appear only once. The sample was PBMCs or T cells enriched from blood (not recorded which). The receptors were sampled from a woman in her 50s who had recovered from COVID-19. The CDR3 runs from the conserved cysteine through the conserved F or W. The D gene is left open where the match is weak. Some rows mark clone size as missing; the rest say once, few, many or name a class of expanded clone.

>-|-|TRBJ2-7|TRBV12-3/TRBV12-4
CASSSRAYEQYF
TGTGCCAGCAGTTCCAGGGCCTACGAGCAGTACTTC
>-|TRBD2|TRBJ2-5|TRBV30
CAWSVGLAGQETQYF
TGTGCCTGGAGTGTAGGACTAGCGGGACAAGAGACCCAGTACTTC
>-|TRBD1|TRBJ1-4|TRBV10-3
CAISAGGSANEKLFF
TGTGCCATCAGTGCAGGGGGCTCAGCTAATGAAAAACTGTTTTTT
>-|-|TRBJ2-7|TRBV29-1
CSSRDSGSYEQYF
TGCAGCTCTAGGGACTCTGGCTCCTACGAGCAGTACTTC
>-|TRBD1|TRBJ1-1|TRBV19
CASRGTGANTEAFF
TGTGCCAGTAGGGGGACAGGGGCGAACACTGAAGCTTTCTTT
>few|-|TRBJ1-2|TRBV5-6
CASSLGRGGSYTF
TGTGCCAGCAGCTTGGGACGGGGAGGAAGCTACACCTTC
>-|TRBD1|TRBJ1-1|TRBV5-6
CASSSRQGNTEAFF
TGTGCCAGCAGCTCGAGACAGGGGAACACTGAAGCTTTCTTT
>few|-|TRBJ1-1|TRBV5-8
CASSLIDSQTEAFF
TGTGCCAGCAGCTTGATTGACAGCCAGACTGAAGCTTTCTTT
>few|TRBD1|TRBJ1-4|TRBV30
CAWRTKMRGQNEKLFF
TGTGCCTGGAGGACAAAGATGCGGGGACAGAATGAAAAACTGTTTTTT
>-|TRBD2|TRBJ2-3|TRBV7-9
CASSPGGGLAGLDTQYF
TGTGCCAGCAGCCCGGGGGGGGGACTAGCGGGACTGGATACGCAGTATTTT
>-|-|TRBJ1-1|TRBV7-2
CASSRESGDTEAFF
TGTGCCAGCAGCAGAGAGTCCGGGGATACTGAAGCTTTCTTT
>-|TRBD2|TRBJ2-1|TRBV27
CASSLAGEGPNEQFF
TGTGCCAGCAGTTTAGCGGGAGAGGGGCCCAATGAGCAGTTCTTC
>-|-|TRBJ2-7|TRBV28
CASSLVAPGYEQYF
TGTGCCAGCAGTTTAGTGGCGCCGGGGTACGAGCAGTACTTC
>-|TRBD1|TRBJ1-2|TRBV5-4
CASSLEYEGATLPGYTF
TGTGCCAGCAGCTTGGAATACGAGGGGGCGACCCTTCCTGGCTACACCTTC
>-|-|TRBJ2-7|TRBV25-1
CASSEWGDSYEQYF
TGTGCCAGCAGTGAATGGGGAGACTCCTACGAGCAGTACTTC
>-|-|TRBJ2-1|TRBV24-1
CAISAQHYNEQFF
TGTGCCATCTCTGCACAGCACTACAATGAGCAGTTCTTC
>-|-|TRBJ2-1|TRBV28
CASGLGHEQFF
TGTGCCAGCGGGTTGGGCCACGAGCAGTTCTTC
>once|-|TRBJ1-1|TRBV5-6
CASSLRGRYTEAFF
TGTGCCAGCAGCTTGAGGGGCAGGTACACTGAAGCTTTCTTT
>once|TRBD1|TRBJ1-5|TRBV2
CASRGTEYSNQPQHF
TGTGCCAGCAGGGGGACAGAGTATAGCAATCAGCCCCAGCATTTT
>-|TRBD1|TRBJ1-3|TRBV28
CASSGDRAGNTIYF
TGTGCCAGCAGTGGGGACAGGGCTGGAAACACCATATATTTT
>-|TRBD1|TRBJ2-1|TRBV29-1
CSVNRGQSYNEQFF
TGCAGCGTGAACAGGGGGCAATCCTACAATGAGCAGTTCTTC
>-|-|TRBJ2-1|TRBV21-1
CASSKSRAVGGPGINEQFF
TGTGCCAGCAGCAAATCGAGGGCAGTGGGAGGGCCGGGTATCAATGAGCAGTTCTTC
>-|TRBD2|TRBJ2-6|TRBV7-9
CASSNSSGSSGANVLTF
TGTGCCAGCAGCAACTCTAGCGGGAGCTCTGGGGCCAACGTCCTGACTTTC